The present T cell receptor (beta chain) was sequenced within a study of human T cells and chemical hapten exposure. On the study more broadly: While the approximately 24-week study was under way, patients received diphenylcyclopropenone on the scalp every week.

This clonotype was counted a few times. Its matching antigen is unknown. Findings and limits, study-wide: TCRs above 1 in 1000 frequency stayed constant with DPC sensitization. Expanded TCRs produced significantly more large CDR3 similarity clusters than controls did.

The time point is: patch test 1, 2 weeks after DPC sensitization. Specified treatment: therapeutic diphenylcyclopropenone sensitization with weekly scalp DPC. During construction of the library, unique molecular identifiers were attached to individual cDNA molecules for quantitative, reproducible TCR counting. TCRdb recomputed calls from the RACE reads with MiXCR, one row per CDR3 protein. This sample yields over 85,000 distinct CDR3 sequences, of which around 12% are seen a single time; 2.1% belongs to the top ten. The CDR3 runs 12 residues. Germline V CDR1 and CDR2: SQVTM, ANQGSEA. The J segment lost 3 bases and the V segment lost 7 bases, leaving 5 bases of the junction unmatched.

The clonotype originates from a woman in her 40s with alopecia areata. Some clones in this sample may be carry-over from other donors' samples. The rearrangement uses TRBV29-1 and TRBJ2-7; TRBD1 agrees at 8 bases. Sequenced material: whole blood, taken in connection with sensitization to the hapten diphenylcyclopropenone (DPC). The CDR3 region is CSGKGTGYEQYF. CDR3 sequence (DNA): TGCAGCGGAAAGGGGACAGGCTACGAGCAGTACTTC.